This T cell receptor (beta chain) is from a study of blood T cell repertoires in COVID-19. Study-level background: The United States, Italy and Spain supplied acute and convalescent COVID-19 samples. From T cells, B-cell-depleted T cells, or PBMCs came the material, which was cDNA or gDNA.

Per the authors' pipeline: Researchers report that nucleated cell counts were estimated from reference gene primer amplification. TCRdb's table, derived via immunoSEQ multiplex PCR, lists solely in-frame clones and lacks some. V, J and clone size reflect that table, while D and trimming were determined from the DNA. The sample has about 500,000 clones, roughly nine tenths seen once. Patients in Seattle were enrolled during active infection, then followed longitudinally. Trimming pared 5 bases from V and 0 bases from J, leaving 13 bases between. Germline V gene data show CDR1 as SGHAT and CDR2 as FQNNGV. The CDR3 contains 15 residues.

The sequenced sample was peripheral blood. The TCR sequence derives from a woman between 45 and 60 years old with COVID-19, enrolled during active disease. The chain joins TRBV11-2 to TRBJ1-1, with TRBD1 as a possible D gene (6 bases). The CDR3 nucleotides are TGTGCCAGCAGCGGGCGGACAGCCCTGAACACTGAAGCTTTCTTT. Translated: CASSGRTALNTEAFF.